The entry below gives a single TCR beta chain sequence along with its context. Per the original methods: Reference gene primer amplification gave estimated nucleated cell counts. Libraries were prepared by immunoSEQ multiplex PCR; TCRdb keeps only in-frame clonotypes and omits some of them. For V, J and clone size, that table is used; D and trimming come from the DNA. Among 250,000 to 300,000 clones listed, roughly 90% were seen once. Trimming at V came to 0 bases and at J to 6 bases, leaving 6 bases not matched to a gene. CDR1 and CDR2 (germline): MGHRA, YSYEKL. CDR3 length: 15 amino acids. Patients in Seattle were enrolled during active infection, then followed longitudinally. This record comes from a study of blood T cell repertoires in COVID-19. Study-wide background: Both acute and convalescent COVID-19 samples were obtained from the United States, Italy and Spain. The analysed material was cDNA or gDNA that came from T cells, B-cell-depleted T cells, or PBMCs.

The receptor was derived from a woman under 40 with COVID-19, enrolled during active disease. The rearrangement uses TRBV4-1 and TRBJ1-2; 8 bases map to TRBD1. The sequencing input was peripheral blood. CDR3 sequence reads: CASSQDPDRGHGYTF. In DNA, the CDR3 is TGCGCCAGCAGCCAAGATCCAGACAGGGGACATGGCTACACCTTC.